This section outlines one TCR beta chain sequence together with its context. The entry originates in a study of shared clonotypes between healthy human individuals. In the study overall: Two women and a few men aged 18 to 49 made up the donors.

Unsorted PBMC DNA underwent sequencing on ten immunoSEQ deep assay plates. The repertoire was sequenced with immunoSEQ multiplex PCR; TCRdb's copy has only in-frame clones and lacks some. Found here are some 480,000 clones, 65% to 80% of them singletons; the top ten hold approximately 12%. The sequence came from a middle-aged woman in good health. Some clones in this sample may be carry-over from other donors' samples. Sequenced material: PBMCs.

The CDR3 sequence is CASSILPTGTSGYEQYF. As DNA, the CDR3 is TGTGCCAGCAGTATACTACCAACCGGGACTAGCGGCTACGAGCAGTACTTC. The rearrangement links TRBV27 to TRBJ2-7; 11 positions match TRBD2. J gave up 3 bases and V 5 bases, and 12 bases lay outside the gene matches. The CDR3 is 17 amino acids. The germline V gene has CDR1 MNHEY and CDR2 SMNVEV (reference sequence).